This T cell receptor (beta chain) was sequenced during a study of vaccination and CD4 T cells after COVID-19. For the study at large: Convalescent persons amounted to six males plus four females, two of whom were Hispanic.

The treatment is: approximately 9-day PBMC culture with coronavirus spike peptide pools or control peptides (ViraFEST assay). Those CD4+ T cells from the unexposed donor predate the COVID-19 pandemic (2011-2018). With peptide pools, ViraFEST first expanded antigen-specific T cells and afterwards sequenced their TCRs. On this clonotype itself: Its target is not known.

CDR1 SGHNT and CDR2 YYREEE come from the germline V gene (reference sequence). V dropped 1 base and J dropped 3 bases, with 16 bases sitting between them. CDR3 length equals 16 residues. The Oncomine TCR Beta short-read assay sequenced DNA from cultured CD4+ T cells. TCRdb reprocessed the PCR reads with MiXCR, giving one entry per CDR3 protein. The repertoire holds approximately 5,800 distinct CDR3 sequences, roughly two fifths seen once, with under 30% in the top ten. The sample consisted of CD4+ T cells from blood, cultured in vitro. This clonotype was sampled from a human donor in good health. J is TRBJ1-2 and V is TRBV5-4; D is possibly TRBD1 (5 bases). In nucleotides, the CDR3 is TGTGCCAGCAGCTTGATTTCAGGGTTCCTCGACTATGGCTACACCTTC. Its translation is CASSLISGFLDYGYTF.